Shown below are 26 T cell receptor beta chains from a single sample sequenced in a study of T-cell reconstitution after alpha-beta-depleted transplantation in children. Unique molecular identifiers featured in how the TCRbeta library was prepared. MiXCR was run by TCRdb on the PCR reads, yielding one entry per CDR3 protein. The sample has about 490,000 distinct CDR3 sequences; about 10% are singletons. The sample was PBMCs, taken before TCRalphabeta/CD19-depleted stem cell transplant. Receptors were obtained from a child aged 2-15 years with inherited bone marrow failure, due to receive a stem cell transplant.

A note on this clonotype: A read error is possible here, since a much larger clone lies one base away. V is TRBV6-6 and J is TRBJ2-3; tentative D call: TRBD1 (5 bases). Germline V gene data show CDR1 as MNHNY and CDR2 as SVGAGI (reference sequence). The CDR3 covers 13 residues. The CDR3 DNA follows: TGTGCCAGCTTAAGACAGAGCACAGATACGCACTATTTT. Translated, it gives CASLRQSTDTHYF.

This clonotype was recorded a few times. This chain links TRBV10-1 with TRBJ2-5; 7 bases map to TRBD2. Germline CDR1 and CDR2: WNHNN and SYGVQD (reference sequence). The CDR3 loop spans 13 amino acids. The trim removed 5 bases at V and 2 bases at J, leaving 2 bases unmatched. CDR3 DNA sequence: TGCGCCAGCAGTCGGACTAGACAAGAGACCCAGTACTTC. It is translated as CASSRTRQETQYF.

CDR3 bases: TGTGCCAGTAGTAATCCGCCGGGACAGAACTATGGCTACACCTTC. Its protein product is CASSNPPGQNYGYTF. The rearrangement joins TRBV19 to TRBJ1-2, with 7 bases identical to TRBD1. This CDR3 is 15 amino acids long. Germline trimming cut 4 bases from V and 2 bases from J; bases unmatched to any gene: 7. The germline gives CDR1 LNHDA, CDR2 SQIVND (reference sequence). The full variable domain, in which reference TRBV19 and TRBJ1-2 provide the parts outside the CDR3, is DGGITQSPKYLFRKEGQNVTLSCEQNLNHDAMYWYRQDPGQGLRLIYYSQIVNDFQKGDIAEGYSVSREKKESFPLTVTSAQKNPTAFYLCASSNPPGQNYGYTFGSGTRLTVV.

The CDR3 region is CASSQVEGGPYEQYF. Written as DNA, the CDR3 is TGCGCCAGCAGCCAGGTGGAGGGCGGCCCCTACGAGCAGTACTTC. The rearrangement uses TRBV4-1 and TRBJ2-7; TRBD2 might be the D (6 bases). CDR1 and CDR2 from the germline V gene are MGHRA and YSYEKL. The ends were cut back, 3 bases at V and 2 bases at J, with 14 bases in the middle. This CDR3 has 15 amino acids.

This clonotype was recorded at least ten times. The chain combines TRBV4-3 with TRBJ2-1, with 12 bases lining up with TRBD2. The CDR3 extends over 17 amino acids. Trimming took 0 bases from V and 4 from J; bases not matched to a gene: 4. The germline gives CDR1 LGHNA, CDR2 YSLEER. CDR3 residues: CASSQDAGLAGYNEQFF. In DNA form, the CDR3 reads TGCGCCAGCAGCCAAGATGCTGGACTAGCGGGATACAATGAGCAGTTCTTC.

This clonotype was recorded a few times. One junction end does not reproduce the germline sequence, and a read error may be involved. This chain joins TRBV12-3 or TRBV12-4 and TRBJ2-7; 11 bases align to TRBD1. CDR3 length: 15 residues. The CDR3 loop reads CASSWTGGFSSEQYF. CDR3 in DNA: TGTGCCAGCAGCTGGACAGGGGGCTTCTCCTCCGAGCAGTACTTC.

This clonotype was counted ten times or more. V and J are TRBV7-2 and TRBJ2-7; TRBD2 agrees at 8 bases. The CDR3 is 14 amino acids. CDR1 SGHTA and CDR2 FQGNSA come from the germline V gene. Trimming took 5 bases from V and 2 from J; bases not matched to a gene: 5. Here the CDR3 DNA reads TGTGCCAGCAGCGCCTTTAGCGGGACCTACGAGCAGTACTTC. Amino acids: CASSAFSGTYEQYF.

The sample holds many counts of this clonotype. The V call is TRBV12-3 or TRBV12-4, the J call TRBJ2-1; 8 bases map to TRBD2. The CDR3 contains 14 residues. Trimming took 8 bases from V and 0 from J; bases not matched to a gene: 3. CDR3 bases: TGTGCCAGCGAAGCGGGAGACTCCTACAATGAGCAGTTCTTC. Protein sequence: CASEAGDSYNEQFF.

The chain uses TRBV20-1 and TRBJ2-7, with D perhaps matching TRBD2 (6 bases). CDR3 length: 14 residues. V was trimmed by 3 bases and J by 0 bases, leaving 12 bases between them. From germline, CDR1 is DFQATT and CDR2 SNEGSKA (reference sequence). CDR3 amino acids: CSASPGLLSYEQYF. Here the CDR3 DNA reads TGCAGTGCTAGTCCCGGACTACTCTCCTACGAGCAGTACTTC.

Many counts were recorded for this clonotype. The rearrangement joins TRBV12-3 or TRBV12-4 to TRBJ2-1, with D possibly being TRBD1 (7 bases). The CDR3 is 15 amino acids. The germline V and J ends were trimmed by 8 bases and 6 bases, with 20 bases remaining between them. The CDR3 reads CASGGGTVSSNEQFF. The CDR3 DNA is TGTGCCAGCGGGGGCGGGACAGTGAGCTCCAATGAGCAGTTCTTC.

This clonotype was seen many times. V is TRBV12-3 or TRBV12-4 and J is TRBJ1-4; the D is unclear. V dropped 3 bases and J dropped 8 bases, with 10 bases sitting between them. The CDR3 consists of 13 residues. CDR3 DNA: TGTGCCAGCAGTTTGGAGTTTTCGGAAAAACTGTTTTTT. Amino acids: CASSLEFSEKLFF.

This clonotype was seen repeatedly, ten times or more. J is TRBJ2-1 and V is TRBV4-2; D might be TRBD1 (5 bases). The CDR3 sequence is 14 residues long. Germline CDR1 is LGHNA and CDR2 is YNFKEQ. Trimming stripped 2 bases from V and 3 bases from J, with 8 bases between. DNA of the CDR3: TGTGCCAGCAGCCAATCCAGGGACTACAATGAGCAGTTCTTC. Amino acids: CASSQSRDYNEQFF.

This clonotype was counted at least ten times. This chain links TRBV21-1 with TRBJ2-1; TRBD2 was called by the table and not checked on the DNA. TRBV21-1 is a listed pseudogene. CDR3 length: 17 amino acids. As DNA, the CDR3 is TGTGCCAGCAGCAAACGTGGGAGGGGCCTCTCCTACAATGAGCAGTTCTTC. Translating it yields CASSKRGRGLSYNEQFF.

This clonotype has ten or more counts. This sequence joins TRBV7-2 and TRBJ2-7; 9 positions agree with TRBD2. CDR3 length: 13 amino acids. The germline CDR1 and CDR2 sequences are SGHTA and FQGNSA. V lost 3 bases and J lost 6; bases outside the gene matches: 3. The DNA for the CDR3 is TGTGCCAGCAGCTTCGGGACTAGCTCCGAGCAGTACTTC. Amino acids: CASSFGTSSEQYF.

The chain links TRBV18 to TRBJ1-5, with TRBD1 identical over 7 bases. The CDR3 is 17 residues long. CDR1 is KGHSH and CDR2 is LQKENI in the germline V gene. The V segment lost 3 bases and the J segment 3 bases; nucleotides outside the gene matches: 11. The CDR3 spells CASSPYLSTGLNQPQHF. CDR3 nucleotide sequence: TGTGCCAGCTCACCTTACTTGTCGACAGGGCTCAATCAGCCCCAGCATTTT.

With regard to this clonotype: This may be a read error, as it is one base from a much larger clone. The chain recombines TRBV4-2 with TRBJ2-1; D is unresolved. The V gene's germline CDR1 is LGHNA and CDR2 YNFKEQ. The CDR3 consists of 15 residues. As DNA, the CDR3 is TGTGCCAGCAGCCAAGTACTCCTAACCTACAATGGGCAGTTCTTC. Translation gives CASSQVLLTYNGQFF.

This clonotype was seen at least ten times. V gene TRBV28 combines with J gene TRBJ2-1, with D possibly matching TRBD1 (5 bases). V lost 1 base to trimming and J lost 7 bases, with 14 bases between them. The length of the CDR3 is 15 residues. Germline V gene data show CDR1 as MDHEN and CDR2 as SYDVKM. The chain's CDR3 is CASSLFSRERNEQFF. The CDR3 DNA is TGTGCCAGCAGTTTATTTTCCAGGGAAAGGAATGAGCAGTTCTTC.

Many counts were recorded for this clonotype. The chain carries TRBV6-1 and TRBJ2-7; no firm D call. The CDR3 length is 13 residues. V gave up 6 bases and J gave up 10 bases, with 19 bases separating them. Looked up from germline, CDR1 is MNHNS and CDR2 is SASEGT. The CDR3 DNA follows: TGTGCCAGCAGCGTGGACCCCGTTGGGAATCAGTACTTC. Its protein product is CASSVDPVGNQYF.

This clonotype was counted a few times. The V call is TRBV30, the J call TRBJ2-5, with D unclear. From germline, CDR1 is GTSNPN and CDR2 SVGIG (reference sequence). The CDR3 runs to 13 residues. Deletions cut 0 bases from V and 4 bases from J, with 9 bases between. The CDR3 here is CAWSVDSGETQYF. The CDR3 DNA is TGTGCCTGGAGTGTTGATTCGGGAGAGACCCAGTACTTC.

The table lists this clonotype with many counts. The CDR3 DNA follows: TGTGCCAGCAGCCCCCGGGGACAGGGGGCATGGAACACCGGGGAGCTGTTTTTT. It codes for CASSPRGQGAWNTGELFF. The gene calls are TRBV9 and TRBJ2-2; 12 bases are shared with TRBD1. Germline CDR1 is SGDLS and CDR2 is YYNGEE. V dropped 4 bases and J dropped 1; count of bases not matched to a gene: 8. The CDR3 is made up of 18 amino acids.

Many counts were recorded for this clonotype. The chain combines TRBV7-2 with TRBJ2-1, with 8 bases aligning to TRBD2. Germline-derived CDR1 and CDR2 are SGHTA and FQGNSA. This CDR3 spans 14 amino acids. With 0 bases clipped from V and 12 bases from J, the junction kept 7 bases outside the gene matches. CDR3 in amino acids: CASSLAPGGGGQFF. The CDR3 region has the DNA TGTGCCAGCAGCTTAGCGCCGGGAGGGGGAGGGCAGTTCTTC.

The V call is TRBV12-3 or TRBV12-4, the J call TRBJ2-1; no firm D call. The V and J ends lost 6 bases and 3 bases respectively, with 15 bases between them. This CDR3 comprises 15 residues. The CDR3 here is CASRPGGKLYNEQFF. Written as DNA, the CDR3 is TGTGCCAGCAGACCCGGCGGCAAACTCTACAATGAGCAGTTCTTC.

This clonotype came up a few times. V gene TRBV7-8 combines with J gene TRBJ1-1; D unclear. Per germline, CDR1 SGHVS and CDR2 FQNEAQ. The CDR3 loop spans 15 amino acids. The ends were cut back, 1 base at V and 1 base at J, with 10 bases in the middle. DNA of the CDR3: TGTGCCAGCAGCTTAGGTTGGCGGCCGAACACTGAAGCTTTCTTT. Encoded protein: CASSLGWRPNTEAFF.

This clonotype showed up many times. The gene calls are TRBV24-1 and TRBJ1-2, with D perhaps matching TRBD1 (5 bases). The V gene lost 3 bases and the J gene lost 2 bases, with 15 bases spanning the gap. There are 16 residues in the CDR3. Germline lookup yields CDR1 KGHDR and CDR2 SFDVKD. The CDR3 region is CATSDPRGDQNYGYTF. The CDR3 nucleotides are TGTGCCACCAGTGATCCCCGAGGGGACCAGAACTATGGCTACACCTTC.

This clonotype has at least ten counts. The chain uses TRBV4-1 and TRBJ1-6; possibly TRBD1 for D (6 bases). Germline V gives CDR1 MGHRA, CDR2 YSYEKL. The CDR3 has 14 amino acids. Between the trimmed V and J ends, which lost 5 bases and 10 bases, there was a span of 15 bases. The chain's CDR3 is CASSSGGGGSPLHF. CDR3 nucleotides: TGCGCCAGCAGCTCGGGGGGGGGCGGCTCACCCCTCCACTTT.

This clonotype has only a few counts. The chain employs TRBV6-1 and TRBJ2-7; no definite D call. This CDR3 region has 12 residues. The V and J ends lost 7 bases and 0 bases respectively, with 7 bases between them. CDR1 is MNHNS, CDR2 SASEGT, per germline. The CDR3 loop reads CASTYSSYEQYF. CDR3 nucleotide sequence: TGTGCCAGCACGTATAGCTCCTACGAGCAGTACTTC.